The clone carrying this T cell receptor beta chain has just a few counts. Antigen: not known. The germline V gene has CDR1 SQVTM and CDR2 ANQGSEA. V lost 5 bases, J lost 3 bases, and 3 bases stayed unmatched. The CDR3 loop spans 12 amino acids. This sample stems from a study of identical twins. Each CDR3 protein is one row after TCRdb ran MiXCR on the 5' RACE reads. The repertoire holds nearly 200,000 distinct CDR3 sequences, around a sixth seen once, with about 38% in the top ten. Findings of the study overall: Monozygotic twins shared more out-of-frame TCR alpha than recombination models predicted.

These same data were also listed under a study on T cells expressing NK-cell markers.

The sequence was collected from a woman aged 18-29 years in good health. The chain has TRBV29-1 and TRBJ2-5; 7 bases agree with TRBD1. The sample consisted of CD8+ T cells sorted from blood. CDR3 region: CSVPGTEETQYF. CDR3 DNA: TGCAGCGTTCCCGGGACAGAAGAGACCCAGTACTTC.